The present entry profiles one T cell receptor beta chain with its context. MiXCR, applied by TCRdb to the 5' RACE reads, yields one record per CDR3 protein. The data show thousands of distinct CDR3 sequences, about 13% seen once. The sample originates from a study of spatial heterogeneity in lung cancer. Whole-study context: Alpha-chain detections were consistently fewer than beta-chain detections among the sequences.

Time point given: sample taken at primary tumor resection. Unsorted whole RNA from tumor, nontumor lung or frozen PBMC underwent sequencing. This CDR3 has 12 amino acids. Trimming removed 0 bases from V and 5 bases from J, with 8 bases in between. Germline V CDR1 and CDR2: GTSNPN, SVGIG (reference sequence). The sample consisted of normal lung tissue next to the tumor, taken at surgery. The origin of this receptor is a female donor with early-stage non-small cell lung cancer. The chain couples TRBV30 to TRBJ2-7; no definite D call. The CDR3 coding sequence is TGTGCCTGGAGTGTAATGAGAGACGAGCAGTACTTC. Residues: CAWSVMRDEQYF.